Each of the 27 T cell receptor beta chains below was sequenced from the same sample in a study of T cell clonality in common variable immunodeficiency. Findings and caveats of the study: Fewer deletions and N-nucleotide insertions were reportedly seen in common variable immunodeficiency TCR beta sequences.

Here immunoSEQ multiplex PCR was the method, and the copy in TCRdb shows in-frame clones only, minus some. Recorded here are about 23,000 clones, none singletons. These receptors are not linked to any known antigen. The sequencing input was peripheral blood mononuclear cells. All receptors come from a human donor with common variable immunodeficiency.

In this sample, this clone turned up a few times. The DNA ends 3 residues before the CDR3 does, and the rest of the CDR3 is filled in from the germline J gene. The chain joins TRBV19 to TRBJ1-4; D call uncertain. In germline, CDR1 is LNHDA, CDR2 SQIVND (reference sequence). Trimming stripped 3 bases from V and 0 bases from J, with 8 bases between. The CDR3 consists of 15 residues. The CDR3 bases that were read are TGTGCCAGTAGTATCAGGCGTGCAACTAATGAAAAA. Amino acids: CASSIRRATNEK. The entire CDR3 is CASSIRRATNEKLFF.

In this sample, this clone turned up many times. The DNA ends 3 residues before the CDR3 does, and the rest of the CDR3 is filled in from the germline J gene. V usage is TRBV2 and J usage is TRBJ2-7; 9 bases are shared with TRBD2. V lost 2 bases and J lost 3; bases outside the gene matches: 8. In germline, CDR1 is SNHLY, CDR2 FYNNEI. CDR3 size: 16 residues. CDR3 region: CASSESLLAGSYEQYF. The DNA read from the CDR3 is TGTGCCAGCAGTGAAAGTCTCCTAGCGGGAAGCTACGAG.

This clone was seen only a few times. Coverage ceases 3 residues before the CDR3 finishes, and the germline J gene fills in the end. The chain is built from TRBV5-1 and TRBJ2-6, with TRBD2 as a possible D gene (6 bases). The CDR3 length is 20 residues. V lost 0 bases to trimming and J lost 0 bases, with 19 bases between them. The germline V gene encodes CDR1 SGHRS and CDR2 YFSETQ. The covered CDR3 bases are TGCGCCAGCAGCTTGGATCGAGGGCGGGACTTGAGCTCTGGGGCCAACGTC. Its protein product is CASSLDRGRDLSSGANV. The whole CDR3 region reads CASSLDRGRDLSSGANVLTF.

This clone has just a few counts. The read falls 3 residues short of the CDR3 end, and the missing part is taken from the germline J gene. The rearrangement uses TRBV18 and TRBJ1-4; no clear D. Trimming removed 3 bases from V and 0 bases from J, with 23 bases in between. This CDR3 has 20 residues. CDR1 is KGHSH, CDR2 LQKENI, per germline. This chain's CDR3 is CASSPKAVSSEFATNEKLFF. The sequenced part of the CDR3 DNA is TGTGCCAGCTCACCGAAGGCGGTCAGTAGTGAATTTGCAACTAATGAAAAA.

This clone was recorded many times. The read terminates 3 residues ahead of where the CDR3 ends, so the germline J gene completes it. This rearrangement joins TRBV5-4 to TRBJ2-5, with 10 positions matching TRBD2. After removal of 4 bases from V and 3 bases from J, the junction contained 9 bases not matched to a gene. This CDR3 contains 16 residues. The germline V gene has CDR1 SGHNT and CDR2 YYREEE (reference sequence). The sequenced CDR3 bases are TGTGCCAGCAGCGCCGCCCAACTAGCGGGGAAAGAGACC. It yields the protein CASSAAQLAGKET. The entire CDR3 sequence reads CASSAAQLAGKETQYF.

Remarks on this clone: The read comes to an end 3 residues before the CDR3 does, leaving the germline J gene to fill in the end. The rearrangement joins TRBV30 to TRBJ2-3; 12 bases map to TRBD2. Trimming at V came to 2 bases and at J to 4 bases, leaving 1 base not matched to a gene. The CDR3 contains 14 residues. Per germline, CDR1 GTSNPN and CDR2 SVGIG (reference sequence). The sequenced CDR3 bases are TGTGCCTGGAGTTCTAGCGGGGGGGCAGATACG. Its translation: CAWSSSGGADT. The full CDR3 sequence reads CAWSSSGGADTQYF.

The table lists this clone with many counts. The read halts 3 residues ahead of the CDR3 end, with the missing end drawn from the germline J gene. The chain links TRBV20-1 to TRBJ1-2; tentatively, D is TRBD1 (5 bases). V was clipped by 3 bases and J by 6 bases, with 14 bases between them. The V gene's germline CDR1 is DFQATT and CDR2 SNEGSKA (reference sequence). The CDR3 loop spans 13 amino acids. The CDR3 bases that were read are TGCAGTGCTAGCCCCCAGGCAGGGAATGGC. Its translation is CSASPQAGNG. The full CDR3 sequence reads CSASPQAGNGYTF.

Sample share makes this clone medium-sized. The read is 3 residues too short to cover the CDR3 end, so that end is filled in from the germline J gene. The V and J genes are TRBV7-2 and TRBJ2-5, with D perhaps TRBD1 (6 bases). Germline CDR1 SGHTA, CDR2 FQGNSA. V was cut by 8 bases and J by 1 base, with 11 bases left in between. This CDR3 has 13 amino acids. Incomplete CDR3 DNA: TGTGCCAGCGCCCGACAGGTCCAAGAGACC. This sequence encodes CASARQVQET. The full CDR3 protein is CASARQVQETQYF.

This clone is labeled as medium-sized. The read ends 3 residues before the CDR3 terminus; that terminus is restored from the germline J gene. The V call is TRBV5-1, the J call TRBJ2-5; 8 bases agree with TRBD1. The germline CDR1 and CDR2 sequences are SGHRS and YFSETQ. This CDR3 has 14 amino acids. The V and J ends lost 4 bases and 4 bases, in that order; junction bases with no gene match: 6. The covered CDR3 bases are TGCGCCAGCAGCCCGGACAGGGCCACAGAGACC. This encodes CASSPDRATET. The whole CDR3 reads CASSPDRATETQYF. Full variable domain (rest looked up from reference TRBV5-1 and TRBJ2-5): KAGVTQTPRYLIKTRGQQVTLSCSPISGHRSVSWYQQTPGQGLQFLFEYFSETQRNKGNFPGRFSGRQFSNSRSEMNVSTLELGDSALYLCASSPDRATETQYFGPGTRLLVL.

This clone occurred a few times. Read data end 3 residues before the CDR3 end; the end is taken from the germline J gene. This chain links TRBV19 with TRBJ2-7, with TRBD1 as a possible D gene (5 bases). Germline loops: CDR1 LNHDA, CDR2 SQIVND (reference sequence). V gave up 5 bases and J gave up 1 base, with 12 bases separating them. The CDR3 is made up of 14 amino acids. This CDR3 is CASSPRKGSYEQYF. The sequenced CDR3 bases are TGTGCCAGTAGTCCGCGGAAGGGGTCCTACGAG.

This clone was counted only a few times. The CDR3 end is not reached by the read, which stops 3 residues before it; the germline J gene fills it in. The rearrangement uses TRBV30 and TRBJ1-3; weak D call: TRBD1 (6 bases). Germline loops: CDR1 GTSNPN, CDR2 SVGIG (reference sequence). The ends were cut back, 4 bases at V and 6 bases at J, with 13 bases in the middle. The CDR3 is made up of 13 amino acids. The CDR3 protein is CAWIHREANTIYF. CDR3 DNA (partial): TGTGCCTGGATCCACAGGGAAGCAAACACC. The full variable domain, in which reference TRBV30 and TRBJ1-3 provide the parts outside the CDR3, is SQTIHQWPATLVQPVGSPLSLECTVEGTSNPNLYWYRQAAGRGLQLLFYSVGIGQISSEVPQNLSASRPQDRQFILSSKKLLLSDSGFYLCAWIHREANTIYFGEGSWLTVV.

Details on this clone: The CDR3 goes on 3 residues after the read ends, and that part is filled in from the germline J gene. The chain couples TRBV6-2 or TRBV6-3 to TRBJ2-1; TRBD2 agrees at 8 bases. V trimming: 7 bases; J trimming: 3 bases; junction bases outside the gene matches: 5. This CDR3 comprises 14 residues. Germline assignment: CDR1 MNHEY and CDR2 SVGEGT. This CDR3 reads CASTAAGVYNEQFF. CDR3 DNA (partial): TGTGCCAGCACCGCAGCGGGGGTCTACAATGAG.

This clone rates as medium-sized. Sequencing ends 3 residues short of the CDR3 end; the germline J gene provides the rest. The rearrangement joins TRBV7-3 to TRBJ2-3; the match to TRBD2 covers 14 bases. The V gene's germline CDR1 is SGHTA and CDR2 FQGTGA. The CDR3 is made up of 14 amino acids. The part of the CDR3 DNA that was read is TGTGCCAGCAGCTTAGGGACTAGCGGGGGTTCG. This codes for CASSLGTSGGS. The full CDR3 protein is CASSLGTSGGSQYF.

This clone was seen more than once but under ten times. The sequence runs out 3 residues before the end of the CDR3; the remainder is reconstructed from the germline J gene. This chain links TRBV7-8 with TRBJ1-1; D ambiguous. The V end lost 5 bases, the J end lost 0 bases, and 10 bases lay between the germline ends. Germline CDR1 and CDR2: SGHVS and FQNEAQ. This CDR3 contains 14 residues. Partial CDR3 DNA: TGTGCCAGCAGCGCAACATCAATGAACACTGAA. Translating gives CASSATSMNTE. The CDR3, in full, reads CASSATSMNTEAFF.

This clone showed up many times. The missing CDR3 end, 3 residues past where the read stops, is filled in from the germline J gene. The sample holds other DNA sequences that translate to the same CDR3. This chain links TRBV5-1 with TRBJ2-1; perhaps TRBD2 as D (6 bases). Per the germline V gene, CDR1 is SGHRS and CDR2 is YFSETQ. Deletions cut 4 bases from V and 7 bases from J, with 15 bases between. This CDR3 is 14 amino acids long. The DNA read from the CDR3 is TGCGCCAGCAGCCGGGACTCCCCCCTTAATGAG. This codes for CASSRDSPLNE. In full, the CDR3 is CASSRDSPLNEQFF.

In its sample, this clone was seen a few times. From the germline J gene comes the end of the CDR3, since the read stops 3 residues before it. The chain combines TRBV19 with TRBJ1-1, with 9 nucleotides matching TRBD1. The germline CDR1 and CDR2 sequences are LNHDA and SQIVND (reference sequence). This CDR3 has 15 residues. Partial CDR3 DNA: TGTGCCAGTAGTATAGGGGGGACAGGGCTCGTCCAC. Protein: CASSIGGTGLVH. The entire CDR3 protein is CASSIGGTGLVHAFF.

A remark on this clone: The sequenced fragment ends 3 residues before the CDR3 boundary, so the rest is inferred from the germline J gene. The gene calls are TRBV11-2 and TRBJ2-7; 7 nucleotides line up with TRBD1. The length of the CDR3 is 13 residues. The junction had 6 bases not matched to a gene; V was cut back by 4 bases and J by 6 bases. Germline V gene data show CDR1 as SGHAT and CDR2 as FQNNGV. CDR3 DNA, as far as it was read: TGTGCCAGCAGCTCCGGGACAGAGGGCGAG. This codes for CASSSGTEGE. The whole CDR3 region reads CASSSGTEGEQYF.

As regards this clone: With the read ending 3 residues before the CDR3 end, the germline J gene is used to fill in that end. The V and J genes are TRBV30 and TRBJ2-2, with a weak D call TRBD1 (6 bases). V dropped 5 bases and J dropped 6 bases, with 19 bases sitting between them. CDR1 and CDR2 from the germline V gene are GTSNPN and SVGIG (reference sequence). The CDR3 length is 15 residues. The part of the CDR3 DNA that was read is TGTGCCTGGGGGACCTTGACAGGCGGCGCCGGGGAG. Residues: CAWGTLTGGAGE. The CDR3 reads in full as CAWGTLTGGAGELFF.

This clone was recorded many times. Coverage ceases 3 residues before the CDR3 finishes, and the germline J gene fills in the end. The chain couples TRBV18 to TRBJ1-5; D might be TRBD1 (5 bases). This CDR3 is 13 amino acids long. Trimming removed 5 bases from V and 5 bases from J, with 10 bases in between. From germline, CDR1 is KGHSH and CDR2 LQKENI. The CDR3 DNA, read in part, is TGTGCCAGCTCATCAAAACAGGATCAGCCC. Translated: CASSSKQDQP. The entire CDR3 reads CASSSKQDQPQHF.

Comment on this clone: The CDR3 end falls 3 residues outside the read, so it is completed with the germline J gene. The rearrangement links TRBV19 to TRBJ1-2, with 11 bases matching TRBD1. Looked up from germline, CDR1 is LNHDA and CDR2 is SQIVND (reference sequence). This CDR3 contains 15 residues. The DNA read from the CDR3 is TGTGCCAGTAGTCCCTGGGACAGGGGGTATTTAGGC. Its translation is CASSPWDRGYLG. The full-length CDR3 reads as CASSPWDRGYLGYTF.

This clone showed up many times. Sequencing ends 3 residues short of the CDR3 end; the germline J gene provides the rest. This chain joins TRBV18 and TRBJ2-2, with a tentative D call TRBD1 (6 bases). This CDR3 is 15 amino acids long. Germline V gene sequence: CDR1 KGHSH, CDR2 LQKENI. Between the trimmed V and J ends, which lost 3 bases and 4 bases, there was a span of 12 bases. Incomplete CDR3 DNA: TGTGCCAGCTCACCTCAGGGGTCCTCCACCGGGGAG. Translated: CASSPQGSSTGE. The whole CDR3 is CASSPQGSSTGELFF. Full variable domain (remainder filled in from reference TRBV18 and TRBJ2-2): NAGVMQNPRHLVRRRGQEARLRCSPMKGHSHVYWYRQLPEEGLKFMVYLQKENIIDESGMPKERFSAEFPKEGPSILRIQQVVRGDSAAYFCASSPQGSSTGELFFGEGSRLTVL.

There are a few counts of this clone. The read is 3 residues too short to cover the CDR3 end, so that end is filled in from the germline J gene. The chain is built from TRBV18 and TRBJ1-3, with 9 bases fitting TRBD1. Germline V CDR1 and CDR2: KGHSH, LQKENI. The CDR3 totals 14 residues. The ends lost 5 bases at V and 7 bases at J; junction bases unmatched: 6. The CDR3 protein is CASSSDRGKNTIYF. The sequenced part of the CDR3 DNA is TGTGCCAGCTCATCGGACAGGGGCAAGAACACC.

This clone was counted at least ten times. The read terminates 3 residues ahead of where the CDR3 ends, so the germline J gene completes it. The chain combines TRBV9 with TRBJ1-6; D is possibly TRBD1 (6 bases). V lost 3 bases and J 9 bases, leaving 22 bases between the germline ends. Per the germline V gene, CDR1 is SGDLS and CDR2 is YYNGEE. The CDR3 is 17 residues long. CDR3 DNA, as far as it was read: TGTGCCAGCAGCGGAGCAGGAGGGATGACCAGGGGTTCACCC. Amino acids: CASSGAGGMTRGSP. The full-length CDR3 reads as CASSGAGGMTRGSPLHF.

The covered CDR3 bases are TGTGCCAGTAGTCCTGGACAGGTAAAGGCCAATGAAAAA. Translating it yields CASSPGQVKANEK. The whole CDR3 protein is CASSPGQVKANEKLFF. The V call is TRBV19, the J call TRBJ1-4, with 7 bases identical to TRBD1. With the read ending 3 residues before the CDR3 end, the germline J gene is used to fill in that end. V lost 5 bases, J lost 5 bases, and 11 bases stayed unmatched. Looked up from germline, CDR1 is LNHDA and CDR2 is SQIVND (reference sequence). This CDR3 is 16 amino acids long.

This clone has a count of ten or more. The read falls 3 residues short of the CDR3 end, and the missing part is taken from the germline J gene. The rearrangement joins TRBV30 to TRBJ2-6; possible D gene TRBD2, 6 bases. CDR3 size: 16 residues. Trimming took off 4 bases at V and 4 bases at J, with 17 bases between the two ends. CDR1 and CDR2 from the germline V gene are GTSNPN and SVGIG (reference sequence). The part of the CDR3 DNA that was read is TGTGCCTGGACCCACGGGGTAGCGGCGGGGGCCAACGTC. It yields the protein CAWTHGVAAGANV. The CDR3 in its entirety is CAWTHGVAAGANVLTF.

In this sample, this clone turned up a few times. The read finishes 3 residues shy of the CDR3 end, and the germline J gene is used to complete it. V is TRBV2 and J is TRBJ2-7, with D perhaps TRBD2 (7 bases). This CDR3 is 12 amino acids long. The germline V gene has CDR1 SNHLY and CDR2 FYNNEI. With 11 bases removed from V and 5 bases from J, the gap between germline ends came to 16 bases. The CDR3 DNA, read in part, is TGTGCCGGATGGGGGGGCGGCGACGAG. Amino acids: CAGWGGGDE. The complete CDR3 sequence is CAGWGGGDEQYF.

Concerning this clone itself: The read is 3 residues too short to cover the CDR3 end, so that end is filled in from the germline J gene. The V call is TRBV18, the J call TRBJ1-6, with 7 bases that match TRBD1. This CDR3 contains 15 residues. The germline CDR1 and CDR2 sequences are KGHSH and LQKENI. J was trimmed by 10 bases and V by 4 bases; bases with no gene match: 10. CDR3 region: CASSQGQIGGSPLHF. CDR3 bases read: TGTGCCAGCTCACAGGGACAGATTGGAGGCTCACCC.